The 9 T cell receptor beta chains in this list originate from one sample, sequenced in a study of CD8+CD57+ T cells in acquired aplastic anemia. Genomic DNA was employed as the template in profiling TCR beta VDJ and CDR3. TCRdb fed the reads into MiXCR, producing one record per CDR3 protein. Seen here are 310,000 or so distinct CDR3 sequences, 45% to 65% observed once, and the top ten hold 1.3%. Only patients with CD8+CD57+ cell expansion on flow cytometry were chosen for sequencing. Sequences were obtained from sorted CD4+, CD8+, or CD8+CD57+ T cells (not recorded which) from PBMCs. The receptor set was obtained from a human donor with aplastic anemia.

CDR3: CASSQSGTSGETQYF. The CDR3 DNA reads as TGTGCCAGCAGCCAAAGCGGGACTAGTGGAGAGACCCAGTACTTC. The chain recombines TRBV7-9 with TRBJ2-5, with 8 bases matching TRBD2. Germline lookup yields CDR1 SEHNR and CDR2 FQNEAQ (reference sequence). Unmatched junction bases numbered 9, after V lost 5 bases and J lost 4 bases. This CDR3 contains 15 residues.

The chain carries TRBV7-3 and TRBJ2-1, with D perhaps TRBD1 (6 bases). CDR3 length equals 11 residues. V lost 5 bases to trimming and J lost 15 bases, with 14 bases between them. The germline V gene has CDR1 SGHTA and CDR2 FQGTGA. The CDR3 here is CASSGGRCWFF. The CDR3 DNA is TGTGCCAGCAGCGGGGGCCGATGCTGGTTCTTC. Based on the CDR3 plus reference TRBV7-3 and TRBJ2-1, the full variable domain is GAGVSQTPSNKVTEKGKYVELRCDPISGHTALYWYRQSLGQGPEFLIYFQGTGAADDSGLPNDRFFAVRPEGSVSTLKIQRTERGDSAVYLCASSGGRCWFFGPGTRLTVL.

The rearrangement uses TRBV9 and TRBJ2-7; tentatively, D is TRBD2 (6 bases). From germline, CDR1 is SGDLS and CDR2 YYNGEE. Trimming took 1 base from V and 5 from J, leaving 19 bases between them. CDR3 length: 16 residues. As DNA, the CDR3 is TGTGCCAGCAGCGTATACGGGAGAGGGGCTGTAGACGAGCAGTACTTC. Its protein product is CASSVYGRGAVDEQYF.

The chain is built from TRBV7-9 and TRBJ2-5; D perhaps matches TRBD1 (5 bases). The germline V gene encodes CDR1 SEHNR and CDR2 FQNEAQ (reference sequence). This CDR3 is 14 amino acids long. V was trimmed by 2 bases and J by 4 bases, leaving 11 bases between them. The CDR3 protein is CASSLTGRGETQYF. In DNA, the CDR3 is TGTGCCAGCAGCTTAACAGGCCGAGGAGAGACCCAGTACTTC.

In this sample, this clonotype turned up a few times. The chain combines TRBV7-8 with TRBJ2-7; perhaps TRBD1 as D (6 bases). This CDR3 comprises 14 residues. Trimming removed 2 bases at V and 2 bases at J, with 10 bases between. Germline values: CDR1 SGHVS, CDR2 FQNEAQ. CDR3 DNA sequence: TGTGCCAGCAGCTTAAACAGGGCGACCTACGAGCAGTACTTC. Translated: CASSLNRATYEQYF.

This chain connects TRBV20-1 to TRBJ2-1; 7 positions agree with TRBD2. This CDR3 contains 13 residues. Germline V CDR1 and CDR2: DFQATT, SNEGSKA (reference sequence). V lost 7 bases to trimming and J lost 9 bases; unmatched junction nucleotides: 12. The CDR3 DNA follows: TGCAGTGGCTTTCCGGGACTACTGTCTGAGCAGTTCTTC. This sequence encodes CSGFPGLLSEQFF.

CDR3 region: CASSKLAGSREAQYF. The DNA of the CDR3 is TGTGCCAGTAGCAAGTTAGCGGGGTCCCGGGAGGCCCAGTACTTC. V gene TRBV19 combines with J gene TRBJ2-5; TRBD2 matches at 8 bases. The CDR3 spans 15 residues. Germline CDR1 LNHDA, CDR2 SQIVND (reference sequence). The trim removed 6 bases at V and 9 bases at J, leaving 15 bases unmatched.

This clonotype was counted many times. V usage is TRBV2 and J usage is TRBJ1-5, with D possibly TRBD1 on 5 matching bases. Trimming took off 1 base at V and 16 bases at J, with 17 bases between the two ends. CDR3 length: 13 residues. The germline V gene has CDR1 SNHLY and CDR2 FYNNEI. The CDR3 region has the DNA TGTGCCAGCAGTGAAGAAGGGACGGGACCGAGTCATTTT. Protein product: CASSEEGTGPSHF.

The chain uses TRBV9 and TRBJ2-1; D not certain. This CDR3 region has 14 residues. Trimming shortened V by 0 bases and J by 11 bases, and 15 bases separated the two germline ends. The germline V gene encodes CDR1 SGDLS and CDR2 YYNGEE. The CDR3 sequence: CASSVDGLSAKQFF. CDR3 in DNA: TGTGCCAGCAGCGTAGACGGCCTCTCTGCAAAGCAGTTCTTC.